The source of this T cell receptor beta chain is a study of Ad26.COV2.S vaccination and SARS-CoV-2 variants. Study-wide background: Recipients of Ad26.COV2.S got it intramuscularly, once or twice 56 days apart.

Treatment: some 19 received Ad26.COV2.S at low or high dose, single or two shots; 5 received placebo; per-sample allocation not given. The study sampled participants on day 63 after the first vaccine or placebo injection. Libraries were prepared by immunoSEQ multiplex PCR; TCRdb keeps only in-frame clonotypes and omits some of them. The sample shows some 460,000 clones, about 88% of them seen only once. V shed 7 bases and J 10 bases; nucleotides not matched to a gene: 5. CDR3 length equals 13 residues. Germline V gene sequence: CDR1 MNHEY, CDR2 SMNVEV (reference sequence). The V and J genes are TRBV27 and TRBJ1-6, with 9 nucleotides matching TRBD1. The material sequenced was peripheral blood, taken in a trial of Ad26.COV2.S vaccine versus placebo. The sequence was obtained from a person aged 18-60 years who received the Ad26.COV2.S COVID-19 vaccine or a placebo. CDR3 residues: CASKDRGGSPLHF. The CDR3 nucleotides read TGTGCCAGCAAGGACAGGGGTGGATCACCCCTCCACTTT.